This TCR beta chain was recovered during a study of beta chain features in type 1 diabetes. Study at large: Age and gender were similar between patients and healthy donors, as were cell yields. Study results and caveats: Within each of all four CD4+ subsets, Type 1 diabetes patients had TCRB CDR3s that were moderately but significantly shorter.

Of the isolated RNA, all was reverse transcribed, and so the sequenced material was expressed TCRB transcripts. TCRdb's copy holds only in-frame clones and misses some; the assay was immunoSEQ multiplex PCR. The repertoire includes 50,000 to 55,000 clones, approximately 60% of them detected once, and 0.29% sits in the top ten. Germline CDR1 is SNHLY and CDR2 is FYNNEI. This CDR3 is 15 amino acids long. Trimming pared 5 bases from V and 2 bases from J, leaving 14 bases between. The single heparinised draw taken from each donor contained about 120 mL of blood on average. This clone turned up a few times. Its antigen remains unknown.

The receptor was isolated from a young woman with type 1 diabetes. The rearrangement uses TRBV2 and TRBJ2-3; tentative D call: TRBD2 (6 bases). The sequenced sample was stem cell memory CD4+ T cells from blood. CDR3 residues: CASSYGTWSTDTQYF. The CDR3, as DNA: TGTGCCAGCAGTTACGGGACTTGGTCCACAGATACGCAGTATTTT.